A single sample is the source of the 32 T cell receptor beta chains below, sequenced in a study of shared clonotypes between healthy human individuals. Generated by immunoSEQ multiplex PCR, the TCRdb table keeps only in-frame clones and is missing some. The profile shows roughly 510,000 clones, 75% to 80% of them singletons. Source material: PBMCs. These receptor sequences come from a woman between 35 and 50 years old in good health. Some clones in this sample may be carry-over from other donors' samples.

The chain uses TRBV11-2 and TRBJ2-4, with a tentative D call TRBD1 (5 bases). CDR3 length: 15 amino acids. In germline, CDR1 is SGHAT, CDR2 FQNNGV. Trimming shortened V by 2 bases and J by 8 bases, and 16 bases separated the two germline ends. CDR3 coding DNA: TGTGCCAGCAGCTTATCCCCGGCTGGGGCGGACATTCAGTACTTC. This encodes CASSLSPAGADIQYF. The full variable domain, completed using reference TRBV11-2 and TRBJ2-4, is EAGVAQSPRYKIIEKRQSVAFWCNPISGHATLYWYQQILGQGPKLLIQFQNNGVVDDSQLPKDRFSAERLKGVDSTLKIQPAKLEDSAVYLCASSLSPAGADIQYFGAGTRLSVL.

The chain joins TRBV5-1 to TRBJ2-5; weak D call: TRBD1 (5 bases). Germline CDR1 and CDR2: SGHRS and YFSETQ. Trimming left V 1 base short and J 2 bases short, with 15 bases between. This CDR3 spans 16 amino acids. The CDR3 loop is CASSLLSGLGQETQYF. The CDR3, as DNA: TGCGCCAGCAGCTTGTTGTCAGGGCTGGGTCAAGAGACCCAGTACTTC.

The chain couples TRBV6-5 to TRBJ2-7, with 13 bases identical to TRBD2. V was clipped by 6 bases and J by 3 bases; unmatched bases: 5. This CDR3 comprises 15 residues. CDR1 and CDR2 from the germline V gene are MNHEY and SVGAGI. CDR3 amino acids: CASRRGLAGYYEQYF. The CDR3 region has the DNA TGTGCCAGCAGAAGGGGACTAGCGGGATACTACGAGCAGTACTTC.

The chain combines TRBV18 with TRBJ1-5; D may be TRBD1 (6 bases). Germline V gives CDR1 KGHSH, CDR2 LQKENI. V was trimmed by 2 bases and J by 2 bases, leaving 16 bases between them. The CDR3 is made up of 17 amino acids. CDR3 loop: CASSPARGPEGNQPQHF. The CDR3 coding sequence is TGTGCCAGCTCACCAGCCAGGGGCCCCGAAGGCAATCAGCCCCAGCATTTT.

As for this clone: With only one base between it and a far larger clone, this is likely a read error. The V gene is TRBV10-1, the J gene TRBJ1-2; TRBD1 might be the D (6 bases). Per the germline V gene, CDR1 is WNHNN and CDR2 is SYGVQD (reference sequence). This CDR3 is 14 amino acids long. The V gene lost 2 bases and the J gene lost 3 bases, with 10 bases spanning the gap. CDR3 amino acids: CASSEEQGYYGYTF. CDR3 in DNA: TGCGCCAGCAGTGAGGAACAGGGATACTATGGCTACACCTTC.

V and J are TRBV9 and TRBJ2-3, with unresolved D. Between the trimmed V and J ends, which lost 3 bases and 3 bases, there was a span of 8 bases. In germline, CDR1 is SGDLS, CDR2 YYNGEE. This CDR3 has 13 amino acids. In nucleotides, the CDR3 is TGTGCCAGCAGCGAAGTAGGGACAGATACGCAGTATTTT. Protein sequence: CASSEVGTDTQYF.

The rearrangement links TRBV4-1 to TRBJ2-1; either TRBD1 or TRBD2 may supply D (5 bases each). The germline V gene has CDR1 MGHRA and CDR2 YSYEKL. The CDR3 spans 18 residues. V was cut by 0 bases and J by 4 bases, with 19 bases left in between. The CDR3 is CASSQDGDHGPKYNEQFF. DNA for the CDR3: TGCGCCAGCAGCCAAGATGGGGACCACGGGCCCAAGTACAATGAGCAGTTCTTC.

The rearrangement links TRBV27 to TRBJ2-7; D possibly corresponds to TRBD2 (5 bases). The length of the CDR3 is 14 residues. Germline lookup yields CDR1 MNHEY and CDR2 SMNVEV (reference sequence). The germline V and J ends were trimmed by 1 base and 0 bases, with 7 bases remaining between them. The CDR3 DNA is TGTGCCAGCAGTTTATTCGGGAACTCCTACGAGCAGTACTTC. It codes for CASSLFGNSYEQYF.

The V and J genes are TRBV7-6 and TRBJ2-1, with 10 bases matching TRBD1. Germline-derived CDR1 and CDR2 are SGHVS and FNYEAQ. The CDR3 length is 15 residues. Unmatched junction bases numbered 8, after V lost 5 bases and J lost 7 bases. The CDR3 protein is CASSGRQGAGNEQFF. The CDR3 coding sequence is TGTGCCAGCAGCGGTAGACAGGGGGCTGGGAATGAGCAGTTCTTC. Complete variable domain (other parts from reference TRBV7-6 and TRBJ2-1): GAGVSQSPRYKVTKRGQDVALRCDPISGHVSLYWYRQALGQGPEFLTYFNYEAQQDKSGLPNDRFSAERPEGSISTLTIQRTEQRDSAMYRCASSGRQGAGNEQFFGPGTRLTVL.

This chain links TRBV11-1 with TRBJ2-5; D is uncertain. V lost 4 bases and J lost 5, with 17 bases in between. The CDR3 extends over 15 amino acids. Germline lookup yields CDR1 SGHAT and CDR2 FQDESV (reference sequence). The DNA for the CDR3 is TGTGCCAGCAGCTCTGGTAACCCCAACGGGGAGACCCAGTACTTC. It specifies CASSSGNPNGETQYF.

Comment on this clone: Given a much more abundant clone one base away, this may be a read error. V and J are TRBV7-8 and TRBJ1-2, with D possibly TRBD1 on 6 matching bases. V dropped 10 bases and J dropped 2 bases, with 8 bases sitting between them. Per germline, CDR1 SGHVS and CDR2 FQNEAQ. The CDR3 runs 11 residues. Here the CDR3 reads CATGQNYGYTF. CDR3 coding DNA: TGTGCCACCGGACAGAACTATGGCTACACCTTC. Full variable domain (remainder filled in from reference TRBV7-8 and TRBJ1-2): GAGVSQSPRYKVAKRGQDVALRCDPISGHVSLFWYQQALGQGPEFLTYFQNEAQLDKSGLPSDRFFAERPEGSVSTLKIQRTQQEDSAVYLCATGQNYGYTFGSGTRLTVV.

The chain's CDR3 is CASSQEQLAGYNEQFF. In DNA, the CDR3 is TGTGCCAGCAGCCAAGAGCAACTAGCGGGTTACAATGAGCAGTTCTTC. This chain uses TRBV4-2 with TRBJ2-1; TRBD2 agrees at 9 bases. CDR3 size: 16 residues. V lost 0 bases, J lost 4 bases, and 4 bases stayed unmatched. Germline CDR1 reads LGHNA; CDR2 reads YNFKEQ.

V usage is TRBV27 and J usage is TRBJ2-1; D may be TRBD2 (5 bases). V lost 2 bases and J lost 9, with 14 bases in between. Germline V gene lookup returns CDR1 MNHEY and CDR2 SMNVEV (reference sequence). The CDR3 length is 14 residues. The CDR3 DNA follows: TGTGCCAGCAGTTTAGCCGGACTTAGCAGTGAGCAGTTCTTC. Its translation: CASSLAGLSSEQFF.

The chain is built from TRBV15 and TRBJ2-1; no firm D call. The V end lost 0 bases, the J end lost 10 bases, and 10 bases lay between the germline ends. This CDR3 is 13 amino acids long. Germline V gene sequence: CDR1 LNHNV, CDR2 YYDKDF (reference sequence). The CDR3 region has the DNA TGTGCCACCAGCAGAGACCTACTTGCGGAGCAGTTCTTC. This sequence encodes CATSRDLLAEQFF.

This chain joins TRBV27 and TRBJ1-1, with 9 nucleotides matching TRBD1. Germline loops: CDR1 MNHEY, CDR2 SMNVEV (reference sequence). The CDR3 runs 14 residues. V lost 3 bases to trimming and J lost 4 bases; unmatched junction nucleotides: 3. CDR3 sequence: CASSFGQGFTEAFF. The CDR3 coding sequence is TGTGCCAGCAGTTTCGGACAGGGGTTCACTGAAGCTTTCTTT.

The count of this clone is one. V is TRBV5-1 and J is TRBJ2-2, with 8 bases lining up with TRBD2. The CDR3 has 16 residues. V was pared by 1 base and J by 1 base, with 3 bases of the junction left unmatched. From germline, CDR1 is SGHRS and CDR2 YFSETQ. The CDR3 nucleotides are TGCGCCAGCAGCTTGCTAACTAGCGGGAACACCGGGGAGCTGTTTTTT. As protein: CASSLLTSGNTGELFF. Supplemented by reference TRBV5-1 and TRBJ2-2, the full variable domain reads KAGVTQTPRYLIKTRGQQVTLSCSPISGHRSVSWYQQTPGQGLQFLFEYFSETQRNKGNFPGRFSGRQFSNSRSEMNVSTLELGDSALYLCASSLLTSGNTGELFFGEGSRLTVL.

Concerning this clone itself: Other DNA sequences in this specimen translate into the identical CDR3. The CDR3 nucleotides are TGCAGCGTTGGCGGGACTAGCGGATCCTACGAGCAGTACTTC. It specifies CSVGGTSGSYEQYF. The chain employs TRBV29-1 and TRBJ2-7; 11 bases are a match to TRBD2. The trim removed 4 bases at V and 1 base at J, leaving 3 bases unmatched. Germline-derived CDR1 and CDR2 are SQVTM and ANQGSEA. The CDR3 spans 14 residues.

V usage is TRBV10-2 and J usage is TRBJ2-5; D gene uncertain. Trimming cost V 7 bases and J 2 bases, with 14 bases left between them. The CDR3 consists of 14 residues. Germline lookup yields CDR1 WSHSY and CDR2 SAAADI. The CDR3 DNA is TGCGCCAGCAACCCATCCGGACCTCAAGAGACCCAGTACTTC. Its translation: CASNPSGPQETQYF.

This chain connects TRBV5-6 to TRBJ2-4; D is unclear. V was clipped by 2 bases and J by 3 bases, with 9 bases between them. The CDR3 extends over 14 amino acids. CDR1 is SGHDT and CDR2 is YYEEEE in the germline V gene. The CDR3 coding sequence is TGTGCCAGCAGCTTAGTACAGAACAAAAACATTCAGTACTTC. It specifies CASSLVQNKNIQYF.

This clone occurred a few times. The CDR3 DNA reads TGTGCCAGCAGCCCCCGCCTCCGGGACGTGAACACTGAAGCTTTCTTT. Translating it yields CASSPRLRDVNTEAFF. This chain joins TRBV11-2 and TRBJ1-1; tentatively, D is TRBD1 (5 bases). In germline, CDR1 is SGHAT, CDR2 FQNNGV. V was pared by 5 bases and J by 0 bases, with 16 bases between. CDR3 length: 16 amino acids.

The rearrangement links TRBV7-2 to TRBJ2-1, with TRBD2 as a possible D gene (7 bases). V was trimmed by 6 bases and J by 6 bases, leaving 21 bases between them. Germline assignment: CDR1 SGHTA and CDR2 FQGNSA. The CDR3 has 16 amino acids. CDR3 sequence: CASRSWWGGAGNEQFF. The CDR3 DNA follows: TGTGCCAGCAGATCCTGGTGGGGGGGGGCTGGCAATGAGCAGTTCTTC.

The CDR3 reads CASSDHRAGDTEAFF. CDR3 nucleotides: TGTGCCAGCAGCGACCACAGGGCCGGTGACACTGAAGCTTTCTTT. The chain joins TRBV7-3 to TRBJ1-1; a possible D gene is TRBD1 (6 bases). V was trimmed by 5 bases and J by 3 bases, leaving 16 bases between them. Per the germline V gene, CDR1 is SGHTA and CDR2 is FQGTGA. This CDR3 spans 15 amino acids.

This clone was detected once. The V call is TRBV9, the J call TRBJ2-5; D remains unclear. V was cut by 2 bases and J by 7 bases, with 0 bases left in between. Germline loops: CDR1 SGDLS, CDR2 YYNGEE. The CDR3 loop spans 9 amino acids. The CDR3 sequence is CASSVTQYF. CDR3 nucleotides: TGTGCCAGCAGCGTGACCCAGTACTTC. The entire variable domain, with the rest obtained from reference TRBV9 and TRBJ2-5, is as follows: DSGVTQTPKHLITATGQRVTLRCSPRSGDLSVYWYQQSLDQGLQFLIQYYNGEERAKGNILERFSAQQFPDLHSELNLSSLELGDSALYFCASSVTQYFGPGTRLLVL.

V gene TRBV6-5 combines with J gene TRBJ2-7, with no clear D. Trimming stripped 6 bases from V and 2 bases from J, with 5 bases between. The CDR3 spans 11 residues. Germline values: CDR1 MNHEY, CDR2 SVGAGI. CDR3 nucleotide sequence: TGTGCCAGCAGCACCACCTACGAGCAGTACTTC. It yields the protein CASSTTYEQYF.

The rearrangement links TRBV6-4 to TRBJ2-2; D ambiguous. V lost 2 bases, J lost 0 bases, and 10 bases lay in between. Germline-derived CDR1 and CDR2 are MRHNA and SNTAGT. The CDR3 sequence is 16 residues long. Here the CDR3 DNA reads TGTGCCAGCAGTGACAAAGCTAGAGCGAACACCGGGGAGCTGTTTTTT. Its translation: CASSDKARANTGELFF.

This chain links TRBV4-3 with TRBJ2-1, with TRBD2 matching 7 bases. Germline V gene sequence: CDR1 LGHNA, CDR2 YSLEER. J lost 4 bases, V lost 0 bases, and 12 bases had no gene match. The CDR3 covers 18 residues. The CDR3 loop reads CASSQDISRASGYNEQFF. In nucleotides, the CDR3 is TGCGCCAGCAGCCAAGATATTTCAAGGGCTAGCGGATACAATGAGCAGTTCTTC.

In its sample, this clone is medium-sized. The CDR3 DNA sequence: TGTGCCAGCAGCTTAGCCGTAGCGGGGATCTACGAGCAGTACTTC. This gives the protein CASSLAVAGIYEQYF. V is TRBV11-2 and J is TRBJ2-7; 8 positions agree with TRBD2. The CDR3 is 15 amino acids. V was clipped by 1 base and J by 3 bases; unmatched bases: 5. Germline CDR1 reads SGHAT; CDR2 reads FQNNGV.

This clone was detected many times. The sample holds other DNA sequences that translate to the same CDR3. J is TRBJ1-1 and V is TRBV19, with a weak D call TRBD1 (5 bases). Germline lookup yields CDR1 LNHDA and CDR2 SQIVND (reference sequence). The CDR3 totals 14 residues. Trimming stripped 4 bases from V and 2 bases from J, with 11 bases between. The CDR3 nucleotides read TGTGCCAGTAGTAATCCGGGGGTCAACACTGAAGCTTTCTTT. It yields the protein CASSNPGVNTEAFF.

The chain couples TRBV29-1 to TRBJ2-1; D possibly matches TRBD1 or TRBD2 (5 bases each). V was trimmed by 7 bases and J by 4 bases, leaving 23 bases between them. Germline CDR1 reads SQVTM; CDR2 reads ANQGSEA. The CDR3 extends over 16 amino acids. The DNA of the CDR3 is TGCAGCGCCCTATCACGGGACCCTCCTAGTTACAATGAGCAGTTCTTC. Translating gives CSALSRDPPSYNEQFF.

This clone was seen once. The rearrangement joins TRBV7-3 to TRBJ2-2; 8 bases line up with TRBD2. V lost 5 bases and J lost 0; bases outside the gene matches: 5. The CDR3 is made up of 16 amino acids. Per germline, CDR1 SGHTA and CDR2 FQGTGA. As DNA, the CDR3 is TGTGCCAGCAGCCCTTTAGCGGGAACGAACACCGGGGAGCTGTTTTTT. Protein sequence: CASSPLAGTNTGELFF.

This clone came up once. V gene TRBV4-1 combines with J gene TRBJ2-7; 7 positions agree with TRBD1. Looked up from germline, CDR1 is MGHRA and CDR2 is YSYEKL. This CDR3 is 16 amino acids long. Germline trimming cut 1 base from V and 3 bases from J; bases unmatched to any gene: 9. CDR3 protein: CASSQGRPGQNYEQYF. The CDR3 DNA reads TGCGCCAGCAGCCAAGGTAGGCCGGGACAGAACTACGAGCAGTACTTC.

Only a few counts were recorded for this clone. The same CDR3 can be traced to other DNA sequences in this sample. The CDR3 loop is CASSEEGAYEQYF. CDR3 nucleotide sequence: TGTGCCAGCAGTGAGGAGGGGGCCTACGAGCAGTACTTC. This rearrangement joins TRBV2 to TRBJ2-7; TRBD1 or TRBD2 may be the D gene (6 bases each). Trimming left V 3 bases short and J 2 bases short, with 8 bases between. CDR1 is SNHLY and CDR2 is FYNNEI in the germline V gene. The CDR3 extends over 13 amino acids.